The 15 T cell receptor beta chains in this list originate from one sample, sequenced in a study of blood T cell repertoires in COVID-19. Here immunoSEQ multiplex PCR was the method, and the copy in TCRdb shows in-frame clones only, minus some. The sample comprises more than 85,000 clones, about nine tenths of which are singletons, and roughly 5% rests with the top ten. The source material was peripheral blood. Receptors originate from a man aged 70 or older with acute or convalescent COVID-19.

The chain has TRBV28 and TRBJ2-6; tentatively, D is TRBD1 (5 bases). Trimming cost V 5 bases and J 0 bases, with 20 bases left between them. The CDR3 is made up of 19 amino acids. Germline V gene data show CDR1 as MDHEN and CDR2 as SYDVKM. CDR3 nucleotide sequence: TGTGCCAGCAGTGCCCCAGGGCCCTCACTACACTCTGGGGCCAACGTCCTGACTTTC. Protein product: CASSAPGPSLHSGANVLTF.

The J gene is TRBJ1-1, the V gene TRBV4-1; D might be TRBD1 (6 bases). The V gene's germline CDR1 is MGHRA and CDR2 YSYEKL. Trimming cost V 0 bases and J 6 bases, with 14 bases left between them. This CDR3 comprises 15 residues. The CDR3: CASSQESGVLSEAFF. CDR3 DNA: TGCGCCAGCAGCCAAGAATCAGGGGTTTTGTCTGAAGCTTTCTTT.

CDR3 in DNA: TGTGCCAGCAGGCAGGGGTCGAACACTGAAGCTTTCTTT. This gives the protein CASRQGSNTEAFF. V and J are TRBV27 and TRBJ1-1; the D gene is possibly TRBD1 (6 bases). The CDR3 is 13 amino acids. Germline CDR1 reads MNHEY; CDR2 reads SMNVEV (reference sequence). Between the trimmed V and J ends, which lost 6 bases and 1 base, there was a span of 9 bases.

V gene TRBV19 combines with J gene TRBJ2-2; 11 nucleotides agree with TRBD2. Germline-derived CDR1 and CDR2 are LNHDA and SQIVND (reference sequence). CDR3 length: 15 amino acids. Trimming removed 4 bases from V and 7 bases from J; junction bases left unmatched: 5. The DNA of the CDR3 is TGTGCCAGTAGTAATAGCGGGAGGGCCCACGGGGAGCTGTTTTTT. This encodes CASSNSGRAHGELFF.

This clone was picked up a small number of times. This chain uses TRBV6-5 with TRBJ1-3, with 9 bases identical to TRBD1. Germline trimming cut 4 bases from V and 2 bases from J; bases unmatched to any gene: 3. The CDR3 sequence is 15 residues long. Germline V CDR1 and CDR2: MNHEY, SVGAGI. The CDR3 spells CASSLQGAAGNTIYF. CDR3 DNA sequence: TGTGCCAGCAGTTTACAGGGGGCGGCTGGAAACACCATATATTTT.

V and J are TRBV12-3 or TRBV12-4 and TRBJ1-1; D gene ambiguous. The CDR3 has 12 amino acids. V lost 6 bases and J lost 1, with 6 bases in between. DNA for the CDR3: TGTGCCAGCAGCCCTCGGAACACTGAAGCTTTCTTT. This translates into CASSPRNTEAFF.

This clone was seen a single time. V gene TRBV10-2 combines with J gene TRBJ1-1, with 7 bases identical to TRBD1. V gave up 7 bases and J gave up 0 bases; unmatched junction bases: 20. The CDR3 contains 19 residues. Germline CDR1 reads WSHSY; CDR2 reads SAAADI. In nucleotides, the CDR3 is TGCGCCAGCACAAGAGGGGGCAGAGTGAATAGAGGAGTGAACACTGAAGCTTTCTTT. It codes for CASTRGGRVNRGVNTEAFF.

The chain recombines TRBV30 with TRBJ1-4, with TRBD1 matching over 10 bases. With 4 bases clipped from V and 7 bases from J, the junction kept 9 bases outside the gene matches. Per germline, CDR1 GTSNPN and CDR2 SVGIG (reference sequence). There are 15 residues in the CDR3. DNA of the CDR3: TGTGCCTGGACTAAGCCCGGGGACAGGGGTGAAAAACTGTTTTTT. Encoded protein: CAWTKPGDRGEKLFF.

V usage is TRBV3-1 (or the pseudogene TRBV3-2) and J usage is TRBJ1-6; no firm D call. Trimming removed 2 bases at V and 0 bases at J, with 14 bases between. This CDR3 comprises 18 residues. Germline V gene data show CDR1 as LGHDT and CDR2 as YNNKEL (reference sequence). CDR3 DNA: TGTGCCAGCAGCCAAAGCGGGCGGTCTAGCTCCTATAATTCACCCCTCCACTTT. Its translation: CASSQSGRSSSYNSPLHF.

V usage is TRBV29-1 and J usage is TRBJ2-1, with 8 bases matching TRBD1. This CDR3 is built from 14 residues. V lost 4 bases to trimming and J lost 0 bases; unmatched junction nucleotides: 2. The germline CDR1 and CDR2 sequences are SQVTM and ANQGSEA. This CDR3 reads CSVGGQASYNEQFF. The CDR3 coding sequence is TGCAGCGTTGGGGGACAGGCCTCCTACAATGAGCAGTTCTTC.

The chain is built from TRBV5-1 and TRBJ1-3, with 10 bases matching TRBD1. Germline V CDR1 and CDR2: SGHRS, YFSETQ. The J segment lost 8 bases and the V segment lost 3 bases, leaving 8 bases of the junction unmatched. The length of the CDR3 is 15 residues. The CDR3 nucleotides read TGCGCCAGCAGCTCCCGGGACAGGGGTAGGGACACCATATATTTT. Translated: CASSSRDRGRDTIYF.

The rearrangement uses TRBV18 and TRBJ2-4; the match to TRBD2 covers 15 bases. This CDR3 has 16 amino acids. Looked up from germline, CDR1 is KGHSH and CDR2 is LQKENI. V was clipped by 0 bases and J by 6 bases; unmatched bases: 0. The CDR3 DNA reads as TGTGCCAGCTCACCACCGGGACTAGCGGGGGGAAACATTCAGTACTTC. It encodes CASSPPGLAGGNIQYF.

The chain combines TRBV23-1 with TRBJ2-7, with D maybe TRBD1 (5 bases). TRBV23-1 is classed as an ORF, of uncertain function. The CDR3 covers 12 residues. V was clipped by 6 bases and J by 6 bases, with 12 bases between them. The CDR3 reads CASSPPGFEQYF. The CDR3 DNA reads TGCGCCAGCAGCCCCCCAGGGTTCGAGCAGTACTTC.

J is TRBJ1-2 and V is TRBV5-1; D possibly corresponds to TRBD1 (5 bases). The V end lost 1 base, the J end lost 3 bases, and 10 bases lay between the germline ends. This CDR3 has 14 amino acids. Germline lookup yields CDR1 SGHRS and CDR2 YFSETQ. CDR3 residues: CASSLWSGDYGYTF. In DNA, the CDR3 is TGCGCCAGCAGCTTGTGGTCGGGGGACTATGGCTACACCTTC.

The chain links TRBV27 to TRBJ2-6, with D tentatively TRBD1 (6 bases). The V and J ends lost 3 bases and 0 bases respectively, with 12 bases between them. Germline CDR1 is MNHEY and CDR2 is SMNVEV (reference sequence). CDR3 size: 17 residues. The CDR3 loop is CASSLGQQFSGANVLTF. CDR3 bases: TGTGCCAGCAGTTTGGGACAACAATTCTCTGGGGCCAACGTCCTGACTTTC.